The present TCR beta chain was sequenced within a study of T cell changes during pregnancy in multiple sclerosis. Germline V lookup: CDR1 MGHRA, CDR2 YSYEKL. CDR3 length equals 15 residues. The junction had 11 bases not matched to a gene; V was cut back by 4 bases and J by 5 bases. Using immunoSEQ multiplex PCR, the repertoire was profiled, and TCRdb retains in-frame clones only, with some absent. The sample includes about 76,000 clones, 93% of them seen just once. J is TRBJ2-7 and V is TRBV4-1; TRBD2 agrees at 7 bases. This clonotype was sampled from a female donor with multiple sclerosis, enrolled in a pregnancy study. The starting material was peripheral blood, obtained in the second trimester of pregnancy. As DNA, the CDR3 is TGCGCCAGCAGCCGGGGACTACCACCCGGGGACGAGCAGTACTTC. It translates to CASSRGLPPGDEQYF.